This TCR beta chain was identified in a study of CD8 T cells in ankylosing spondylitis. Regarding the study as a whole: Certain motif variants had earlier been reported in reactive arthritis synovial fluid and blood. A motif in TCR beta, a set of fewer than ten highly homologous variants, appeared characteristic of ankylosing spondylitis blood.

TCRdb ran MiXCR on the 5' RACE reads and lists one entry per CDR3 protein. The data hold 190,000 or so distinct CDR3 sequences, with about 13% observed a single time. V trimming: 5 bases; J trimming: 4 bases; junction bases outside the gene matches: 9. The CDR3 totals 16 residues. For this clonotype: What it binds is unknown.

The sample taken for sequencing was blood, either unsorted or a sorted T cell fraction (not recorded which). J is TRBJ2-7 and V is TRBV12-3 or TRBV12-4; 12 bases fit TRBD2. The source is a male donor with ankylosing spondylitis or in good health (not recorded which). This chain's CDR3 is CASSLAFTSGRYEQYF. Here the CDR3 DNA reads TGTGCCAGCAGTCTCGCCTTCACTAGCGGGAGGTACGAGCAGTACTTC.